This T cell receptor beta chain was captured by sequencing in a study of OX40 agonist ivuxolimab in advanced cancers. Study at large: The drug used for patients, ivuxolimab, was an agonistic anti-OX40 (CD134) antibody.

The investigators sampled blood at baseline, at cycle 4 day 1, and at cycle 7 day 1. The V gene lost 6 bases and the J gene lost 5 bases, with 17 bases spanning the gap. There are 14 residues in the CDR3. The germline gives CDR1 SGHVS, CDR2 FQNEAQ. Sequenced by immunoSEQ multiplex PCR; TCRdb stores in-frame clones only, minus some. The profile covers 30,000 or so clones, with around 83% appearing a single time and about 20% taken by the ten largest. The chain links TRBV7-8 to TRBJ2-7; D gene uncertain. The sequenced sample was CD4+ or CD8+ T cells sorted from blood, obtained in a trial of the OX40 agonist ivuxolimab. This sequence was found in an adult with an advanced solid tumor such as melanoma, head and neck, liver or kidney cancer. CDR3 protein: CASSKRFESHEQYF. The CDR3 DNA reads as TGTGCCAGCAGTAAGCGATTTGAAAGCCACGAGCAGTACTTC.